One and the same sample provided the 10 T cell receptor beta chains below, sequenced in a study of neoadjuvant anti-PD-1 for oral cavity cancer (dated by TCRdb to 2020 to 2023). Libraries were prepared through the immunoSEQ multiplex PCR assay. The immuneACCESS repertoire file appears here via TCRdb, limited to in-frame rearrangements. These files lack a portion of the clones; in checked studies, under half of the deficit traces to unresolved V genes, and the cause of the others is not known. Present in this sample are over 80,000 clones, about 84% of which were seen just once. The top ten clonotypes cover 2.5% to 3.5% of the sample. The time point tag for this specimen amounts to: before neoadjuvant nivolumab. This specimen was PBMCs, taken before nivolumab (anti-PD-1) treatment. The receptors were sampled from a person aged 35-80 years with oral cavity squamous cell carcinoma.

This clone has only one observation. V is TRBV7-9 and J is TRBJ2-3; 11 bases agree with TRBD2. CDR1 and CDR2 (germline): SEHNR, FQNEAQ (reference sequence). CDR3 length: 15 residues. With V trimmed by 3 bases and J by 7 bases, 6 bases remained unmatched. The CDR3, as DNA: TGTGCCAGCAGCTTCGAACTAGCGGGAGCCCATACGCAGTATTTT. Its protein product is CASSFELAGAHTQYF.

The V gene is TRBV10-3, the J gene TRBJ2-7, with D possibly matching TRBD1 (6 bases). Germline CDR1 is ENHRY and CDR2 is SYGVKD. This CDR3 spans 14 amino acids. V was trimmed by 4 bases and J by 5 bases, leaving 15 bases between them. CDR3 in DNA: TGTGCCATCAGTGCGGCCCAGGGGCTGGACGAGCAGTACTTC. It is translated as CAISAAQGLDEQYF.

The chain has TRBV2 and TRBJ2-1, with a tentative D call TRBD2 (6 bases). The CDR3 runs to 12 residues. Deletions cut 0 bases from V and 12 bases from J, with 9 bases between. Germline CDR1 is SNHLY and CDR2 is FYNNEI. The CDR3 DNA is TGTGCCAGCAGTGAAGCGGAGGGCGGGCAGTTCTTC. It translates to CASSEAEGGQFF.

This chain links TRBV5-1 with TRBJ1-5, with D maybe TRBD1 (5 bases). The germline V gene has CDR1 SGHRS and CDR2 YFSETQ. V was trimmed by 0 bases and J by 4 bases, leaving 8 bases between them. This CDR3 has 14 amino acids. CDR3 DNA sequence: TGCGCCAGCAGCTTGGAGAGGGGTAATCAGCCCCAGCATTTT. The encoded protein is CASSLERGNQPQHF.

This chain links TRBV28 with TRBJ1-1; D is unresolved. CDR1 MDHEN and CDR2 SYDVKM come from the germline V gene. V was cut by 5 bases and J by 4 bases, with 8 bases left in between. The CDR3 has 12 amino acids. CDR3 amino acids: CASSPTFTEAFF. The CDR3 DNA reads TGTGCCAGCAGTCCTACTTTCACTGAAGCTTTCTTT.

A few counts support this clone. Other DNA sequences in the same sample also yield this CDR3. V is TRBV25-1 and J is TRBJ1-2, with D uncertain. Trimming took 3 bases from V and 4 from J, leaving 3 bases between them. The CDR3 is made up of 11 amino acids. Looked up from germline, CDR1 is MGHDK and CDR2 is SYGVNS. CDR3 protein: CASSESYGYTF. The CDR3 nucleotides are TGTGCCAGCAGTGAGTCCTATGGCTACACCTTC.

The chain has TRBV9 and TRBJ2-1, with TRBD2 identical over 15 bases. The CDR3 consists of 17 residues. Germline values: CDR1 SGDLS, CDR2 YYNGEE. J gave up 7 bases and V 4 bases, and 9 bases lay outside the gene matches. The CDR3 sequence is CASSLSIGLAGGNEQFF. CDR3 bases: TGTGCCAGCAGCTTATCAATCGGACTAGCGGGAGGGAATGAGCAGTTCTTC.

The rearrangement links TRBV19 to TRBJ1-4; D may be TRBD1 (5 bases). This CDR3 contains 16 residues. Germline V lookup: CDR1 LNHDA, CDR2 SQIVND (reference sequence). The V and J ends lost 7 bases and 1 base respectively, with 16 bases between them. CDR3 region: CASKAQGSRTNEKLFF. The DNA of the CDR3 is TGTGCCAGTAAGGCCCAGGGATCGAGAACTAATGAAAAACTGTTTTTT.

The CDR3 DNA sequence: TGTGCCAGCAGCCAACCTACTGGGGCCCGGGGGTCCCCTTATCAGCCCCAGCATTTT. This codes for CASSQPTGARGSPYQPQHF. The V call is TRBV14, the J call TRBJ1-5; possibly TRBD1 for D (5 bases). The V end lost 2 bases, the J end lost 5 bases, and 25 bases lay between the germline ends. Germline lookup yields CDR1 SGHDN and CDR2 FVKESK. This CDR3 has 19 amino acids.

This clone was observed a single time. The chain carries TRBV7-9 and TRBJ2-3; 9 bases fit TRBD2. Per the germline V gene, CDR1 is SEHNR and CDR2 is FQNEAQ (reference sequence). The CDR3 contains 17 residues. Germline trimming cut 2 bases from V and 2 bases from J; bases unmatched to any gene: 8. CDR3 loop: CASSLRETSGLTDTQYF. The CDR3 bases are TGTGCCAGCAGCTTAAGAGAGACTAGCGGACTCACAGATACGCAGTATTTT.